The 29 T cell receptor beta chains given below trace back to one sample, sequenced in a study of shared clonotypes between healthy human individuals. TCRdb's copy holds only in-frame clones and misses some; the assay was immunoSEQ multiplex PCR. The sample contains about 2.4 million clones, 80% to 95% of which appear only once. Sequenced: naive CD4+ T cells from PBMCs. The subset denotes: CD45RA+ positively selected. Receptors originate from a man younger than 35 in good health. Some clones in this sample may be carry-over from other donors' samples.

V gene TRBV4-1 combines with J gene TRBJ2-3; no clear D gene. The CDR3 covers 15 residues. Deletions cut 0 bases from V and 3 bases from J, with 10 bases between. The germline V gene has CDR1 MGHRA and CDR2 YSYEKL. In nucleotides, the CDR3 is TGCGCCAGCAGCCAAGAGGAGAGCGATACAGATACGCAGTATTTT. This gives the protein CASSQEESDTDTQYF.

J is TRBJ2-7 and V is TRBV7-8; D may correspond to TRBD1 or TRBD2 (6 bases each). The germline V gene has CDR1 SGHVS and CDR2 FQNEAQ. V lost 4 bases and J lost 6, with 16 bases in between. The CDR3 runs to 14 residues. The CDR3 region is CASSYRRGFGEQYF. The CDR3 DNA follows: TGTGCCAGCAGCTATCGGAGGGGGTTTGGCGAGCAGTACTTC.

The gene calls are TRBV6-1 and TRBJ1-3; 7 bases are shared with TRBD1. This CDR3 is built from 13 residues. After removal of 5 bases from V and 6 bases from J, the junction contained 4 bases not matched to a gene. Per germline, CDR1 MNHNS and CDR2 SASEGT. CDR3 region: CASSWDRANTIYF. CDR3 in DNA: TGTGCCAGCAGTTGGGACAGAGCAAACACCATATATTTT.

The genes are TRBV11-3 and TRBJ2-5; TRBD1 might be the D (6 bases). CDR3 length: 14 residues. Trimming removed 4 bases at V and 0 bases at J, with 9 bases between. CDR1 SGHNT and CDR2 YENEEA come from the germline V gene. DNA for the CDR3: TGTGCCAGCAGCTCGGACAGTTACCAAGAGACCCAGTACTTC. Protein sequence: CASSSDSYQETQYF.

This chain links TRBV4-2 with TRBJ2-1; 11 bases line up with TRBD2. J was trimmed by 4 bases and V by 0 bases; bases with no gene match: 5. The CDR3 runs to 17 residues. CDR1 is LGHNA and CDR2 is YNFKEQ in the germline V gene. The CDR3 bases are TGTGCCAGCAGCCAAGATAGCGGGACTAGCGGTTACAATGAGCAGTTCTTC. Translated: CASSQDSGTSGYNEQFF.

The chain is built from TRBV2 and TRBJ2-1; TRBD1 matches at 7 bases. Per the germline V gene, CDR1 is SNHLY and CDR2 is FYNNEI. V was pared by 7 bases and J by 1 base, with 7 bases of the junction left unmatched. The CDR3 runs to 15 residues. The CDR3 protein is CASTADRASYNEQFF. CDR3 nucleotide sequence: TGTGCCAGCACCGCAGACAGGGCGTCCTACAATGAGCAGTTCTTC.

This rearrangement joins TRBV27 to TRBJ1-6; TRBD1 might be the D (5 bases). V shed 6 bases and J shed 6 bases, with 15 bases lying between them. Per the germline V gene, CDR1 is MNHEY and CDR2 is SMNVEV (reference sequence). The CDR3 totals 15 residues. The CDR3 DNA reads TGTGCCAGCAGGTCCGGGACTCAGCTTAATTCACCCCTCCACTTT. This translates into CASRSGTQLNSPLHF.

This clone was detected once. The J gene is TRBJ2-3, the V gene TRBV19, with D perhaps being TRBD1 or TRBD2 (5 bases each). This CDR3 spans 12 amino acids. The ends were cut back, 10 bases at V and 6 bases at J, with 14 bases in the middle. CDR1 is LNHDA and CDR2 is SQIVND in the germline V gene (reference sequence). The CDR3 DNA follows: TGTGCCACGAGGGGTAGTCGCGATACGCAGTATTTT. Its protein product is CATRGSRDTQYF.

This chain uses TRBV4-1 with TRBJ2-5; the match to TRBD2 covers 8 bases. The J segment lost 1 base and the V segment lost 0 bases, leaving 4 bases of the junction unmatched. Germline assignment: CDR1 MGHRA and CDR2 YSYEKL. The CDR3 is made up of 16 amino acids. CDR3 sequence reads: CASSQDLGLAQETQYF. CDR3 in DNA: TGCGCCAGCAGCCAAGATCTCGGACTAGCCCAAGAGACCCAGTACTTC.

The chain employs TRBV15 and TRBJ2-1; 10 bases map to TRBD2. V was clipped by 6 bases and J by 9 bases; unmatched bases: 8. This CDR3 is built from 14 residues. Germline assignment: CDR1 LNHNV and CDR2 YYDKDF (reference sequence). The CDR3, as DNA: TGTGCCACCAGGGAGGGACTAGCGAATACTGAGCAGTTCTTC. Protein sequence: CATREGLANTEQFF. The whole variable domain, remainder taken from reference TRBV15 and TRBJ2-1, is DAMVIQNPRYQVTQFGKPVTLSCSQTLNHNVMYWYQQKSSQAPKLLFHYYDKDFNNEADTPDNFQSRRPNTSFCFLDIRSPGLGDTAMYLCATREGLANTEQFFGPGTRLTVL.

The chain combines TRBV28 with TRBJ1-3; D unclear. V lost 6 bases to trimming and J lost 4 bases, with 7 bases between them. The CDR3 is 12 residues long. Germline CDR1 and CDR2: MDHEN and SYDVKM. CDR3 in amino acids: CASRVAGNTIYF. In nucleotides, the CDR3 is TGTGCCAGCAGGGTTGCCGGAAACACCATATATTTT.

The CDR3 DNA reads TGTGCCAGCGGCGGGACGGGAGATACGCAGTATTTT. It encodes CASGGTGDTQYF. This rearrangement joins TRBV14 to TRBJ2-3, with D perhaps TRBD2 (6 bases). This CDR3 is built from 12 residues. The V gene lost 8 bases and the J gene lost 5 bases, with 11 bases spanning the gap. CDR1 SGHDN and CDR2 FVKESK come from the germline V gene.

The chain has TRBV9 and TRBJ2-5; 7 nucleotides match TRBD2. In germline, CDR1 is SGDLS, CDR2 YYNGEE. V was clipped by 0 bases and J by 5 bases; unmatched bases: 10. The CDR3 consists of 16 residues. In nucleotides, the CDR3 is TGTGCCAGCAGCGTAGGAGAAGCGGGAAGGTCGGAGACCCAGTACTTC. This encodes CASSVGEAGRSETQYF. Variable domain in full (rest from reference TRBV9 and TRBJ2-5): DSGVTQTPKHLITATGQRVTLRCSPRSGDLSVYWYQQSLDQGLQFLIQYYNGEERAKGNILERFSAQQFPDLHSELNLSSLELGDSALYFCASSVGEAGRSETQYFGPGTRLLVL.

The rearrangement links TRBV30 to TRBJ1-5; tentatively, D is TRBD1 (5 bases). The CDR3 is 13 amino acids. Trimming stripped 5 bases from V and 8 bases from J, with 16 bases between. The germline gives CDR1 GTSNPN, CDR2 SVGIG (reference sequence). The CDR3 region is CAWAGGSWEPQHF. The CDR3 nucleotides are TGTGCCTGGGCGGGGGGGAGTTGGGAGCCCCAGCATTTT.

The V call is TRBV4-2, the J call TRBJ2-7; TRBD1 matches at 10 bases. With V trimmed by 1 base and J by 4 bases, 7 bases remained unmatched. From germline, CDR1 is LGHNA and CDR2 YNFKEQ. This CDR3 has 16 residues. The CDR3 nucleotides are TGTGCCAGCAGCCAAGCCGCCGGGACAGGGGATTACGAGCAGTACTTC. Encoded protein: CASSQAAGTGDYEQYF.

This chain joins TRBV4-3 and TRBJ2-3; 9 bases line up with TRBD2. CDR1 and CDR2 (germline): LGHNA, YSLEER. The CDR3 consists of 19 residues. With V trimmed by 0 bases and J by 1 base, 11 bases remained unmatched. This CDR3 is CASSQDPAAWTSGTDTQYF. In DNA, the CDR3 is TGCGCCAGCAGCCAAGATCCAGCGGCGTGGACTAGCGGCACAGATACGCAGTATTTT.

Only one count was recorded for this clone. This chain uses TRBV19 with TRBJ2-1, with 7 nucleotides matching TRBD2. This CDR3 region has 15 residues. J gave up 1 base and V 3 bases, and 3 bases lay outside the gene matches. Germline V gene sequence: CDR1 LNHDA, CDR2 SQIVND (reference sequence). CDR3 sequence reads: CASSMSGKSYNEQFF. In DNA form, the CDR3 reads TGTGCCAGTAGTATGAGCGGGAAGTCCTACAATGAGCAGTTCTTC.

This chain joins TRBV28 and TRBJ2-5; TRBD2 aligns across 7 bases. Germline CDR1 is MDHEN and CDR2 is SYDVKM. V lost 6 bases and J lost 2; bases outside the gene matches: 12. The CDR3 totals 16 residues. CDR3 DNA sequence: TGTGCCAGCAGCTTCCCTCTAGCGGAGCTACAAGAGACCCAGTACTTC. Protein: CASSFPLAELQETQYF.

J is TRBJ2-2 and V is TRBV19; D may be TRBD1 or TRBD2 (5 bases each). Germline CDR1 and CDR2: LNHDA and SQIVND (reference sequence). The CDR3 spans 13 residues. V dropped 6 bases and J dropped 6 bases, with 11 bases sitting between them. The DNA for the CDR3 is TGTGCCAGTAGGCATGGGGGTTCCGGGGAGCTGTTTTTT. Its translation: CASRHGGSGELFF.

Concerning this clone itself: The germline gene is not matched at one end of the junction; a read error may be the cause. This rearrangement joins TRBV7-2 to TRBJ2-3, with 9 bases aligning to TRBD2. Germline V gene sequence: CDR1 SGHTA, CDR2 FQGNSA. The CDR3 is 16 residues long. As DNA, the CDR3 is TGTGCCAGCAACTTAGGAGCTAGCGGGGTCACAGATACGCAGTATTTT. Translating it yields CASNLGASGVTDTQYF.

The chain uses TRBV2 and TRBJ2-4; TRBD1 matches 7 bases. This CDR3 is 13 amino acids long. Unmatched junction bases numbered 3, after V lost 5 bases and J lost 5 bases. Germline-derived CDR1 and CDR2 are SNHLY and FYNNEI. CDR3 DNA sequence: TGTGCCAGCAGTCGACAGGGTCAAAACATTCAGTACTTC. It yields the protein CASSRQGQNIQYF.

The V and J genes are TRBV4-2 and TRBJ2-2; 12 nucleotides line up with TRBD2. The CDR3 totals 18 residues. Germline values: CDR1 LGHNA, CDR2 YNFKEQ. The junction had 7 bases not matched to a gene; V was cut back by 1 base and J by 4 bases. This CDR3 is CASSQVLAGGVGTGELFF. CDR3 bases: TGTGCCAGCAGCCAAGTTCTAGCGGGAGGGGTCGGCACCGGGGAGCTGTTTTTT.

This sequence joins TRBV28 and TRBJ2-1; 8 bases are shared with TRBD2. The CDR3 is made up of 16 amino acids. With V trimmed by 6 bases and J by 6 bases, 13 bases remained unmatched. Per germline, CDR1 MDHEN and CDR2 SYDVKM. The CDR3 sequence: CASSRFSGTNINEQFF. The CDR3 DNA sequence: TGTGCCAGCAGCCGCTTTAGCGGGACTAATATCAATGAGCAGTTCTTC.

The chain uses TRBV5-1 and TRBJ2-2; D could derive from TRBD1 or TRBD2 (5 bases each). Germline V gives CDR1 SGHRS, CDR2 YFSETQ. Deletions cut 4 bases from V and 6 bases from J, with 19 bases between. The CDR3 runs to 16 residues. In DNA form, the CDR3 reads TGCGCCAGCAGCAGGAAACCTGGGACGCCACCCGGGGAGCTGTTTTTT. Residues: CASSRKPGTPPGELFF.

The gene calls are TRBV30 and TRBJ2-5, with 9 bases matching TRBD1. Germline V gene data show CDR1 as GTSNPN and CDR2 as SVGIG (reference sequence). This CDR3 spans 14 amino acids. J lost 5 bases, V lost 2 bases, and 6 bases had no gene match. In nucleotides, the CDR3 is TGTGCCTGGAGTCTGGGACAGGGATCGGAGACCCAGTACTTC. The encoded protein is CAWSLGQGSETQYF.

This chain connects TRBV5-1 to TRBJ2-1; D might be TRBD2 (6 bases). The CDR3 is 15 amino acids. Trimming left V 4 bases short and J 3 bases short, with 14 bases between. CDR1 is SGHRS and CDR2 is YFSETQ in the germline V gene. In DNA, the CDR3 is TGCGCCAGCAGCCAAGCGAGCGGGTACTACAATGAGCAGTTCTTC. It translates to CASSQASGYYNEQFF.

The chain combines TRBV28 with TRBJ2-2; 7 positions agree with TRBD2. J was trimmed by 6 bases and V by 6 bases; bases with no gene match: 7. The germline V gene has CDR1 MDHEN and CDR2 SYDVKM. This CDR3 has 14 residues. The CDR3 region is CASSLAGVSGELFF. CDR3 coding DNA: TGTGCCAGCAGCTTGGCGGGAGTATCCGGGGAGCTGTTTTTT.

The chain is built from TRBV19 and TRBJ2-7, with 11 nucleotides matching TRBD2. The CDR3 loop spans 15 amino acids. Germline assignment: CDR1 LNHDA and CDR2 SQIVND (reference sequence). The trim removed 9 bases at V and 2 bases at J, leaving 9 bases unmatched. DNA of the CDR3: TGTGCCAGCTCCGCGCCTAGCGGGGGGACCTACGAGCAGTACTTC. Amino acids: CASSAPSGGTYEQYF.

The chain links TRBV29-1 to TRBJ1-4, with D perhaps matching TRBD1 (6 bases). With 7 bases removed from V and 8 bases from J, the gap between germline ends came to 14 bases. The CDR3 is made up of 12 amino acids. Germline V gives CDR1 SQVTM, CDR2 ANQGSEA. CDR3 in DNA: TGCAGCGCCGGGGGCGGGGAGGAAAAACTGTTTTTT. Its translation is CSAGGGEEKLFF.